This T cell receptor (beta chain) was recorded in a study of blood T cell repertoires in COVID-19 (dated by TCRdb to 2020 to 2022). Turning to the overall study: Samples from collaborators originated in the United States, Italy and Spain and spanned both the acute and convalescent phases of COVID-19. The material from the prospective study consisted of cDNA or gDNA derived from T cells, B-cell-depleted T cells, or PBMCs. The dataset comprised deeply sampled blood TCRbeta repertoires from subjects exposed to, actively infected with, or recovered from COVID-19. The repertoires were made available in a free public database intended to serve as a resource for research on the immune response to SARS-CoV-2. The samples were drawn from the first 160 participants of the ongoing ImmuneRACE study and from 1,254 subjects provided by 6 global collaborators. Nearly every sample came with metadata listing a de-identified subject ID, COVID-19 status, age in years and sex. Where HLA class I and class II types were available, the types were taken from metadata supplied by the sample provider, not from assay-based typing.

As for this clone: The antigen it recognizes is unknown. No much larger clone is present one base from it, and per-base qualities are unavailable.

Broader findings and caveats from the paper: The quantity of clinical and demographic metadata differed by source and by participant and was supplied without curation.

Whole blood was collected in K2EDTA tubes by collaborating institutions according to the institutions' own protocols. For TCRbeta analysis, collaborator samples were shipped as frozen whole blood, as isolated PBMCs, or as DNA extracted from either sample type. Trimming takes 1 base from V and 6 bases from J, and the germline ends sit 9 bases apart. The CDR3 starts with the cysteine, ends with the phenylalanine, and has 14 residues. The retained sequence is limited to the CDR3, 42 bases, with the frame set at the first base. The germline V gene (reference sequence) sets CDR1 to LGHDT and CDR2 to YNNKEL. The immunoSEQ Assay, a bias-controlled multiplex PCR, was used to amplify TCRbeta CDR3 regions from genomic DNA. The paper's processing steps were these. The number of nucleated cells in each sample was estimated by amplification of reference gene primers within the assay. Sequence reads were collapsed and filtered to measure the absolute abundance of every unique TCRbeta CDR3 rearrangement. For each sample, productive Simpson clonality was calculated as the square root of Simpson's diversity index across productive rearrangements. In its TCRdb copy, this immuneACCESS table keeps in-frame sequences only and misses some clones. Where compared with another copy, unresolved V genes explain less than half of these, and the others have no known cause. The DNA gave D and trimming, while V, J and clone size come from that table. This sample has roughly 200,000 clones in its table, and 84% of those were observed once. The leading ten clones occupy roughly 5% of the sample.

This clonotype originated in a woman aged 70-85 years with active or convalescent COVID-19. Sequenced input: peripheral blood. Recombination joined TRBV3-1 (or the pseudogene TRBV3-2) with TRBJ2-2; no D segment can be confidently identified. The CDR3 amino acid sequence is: CASSQVARSGELFF. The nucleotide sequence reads TGTGCCAGCAGCCAAGTTGCGCGGTCCGGGGAGCTGTTTTTT.